A single TCR beta chain is shown here with its context. Its antigen is currently unknown. Germline loops: CDR1 SEHNR, CDR2 FQNEAQ (reference sequence). The CDR3 totals 15 residues. The trim removed 5 bases at V and 3 bases at J, leaving 4 bases unmatched. RNA was extracted and reverse transcribed into cDNA as the sequencing template. TCRdb keeps only in-frame clones here, not all; method: immunoSEQ multiplex PCR. Of 150,000 to 200,000 clones listed, 50% to 65% are singletons. The data derive from a study of CD8+ T cells in alopecia areata. Study background: Twice daily, treated patients received 5 to 10 mg of oral tofacitinib. Treatment with tofacitinib (6 to 18 months) was followed by 6 months off drug.

Treatment specified: oral pan-JAK inhibitor, 5-10 mg twice daily. A FACSAria was used to sort CD4+ and CD8+ T cells. These cells came from PBMCs. Overall study results and limits: More clonal than normal scalp was lesional scalp, particularly alopecia totalis/universalis.

Specimen: CD4+ T cells sorted from blood, collected at week 24, from a patient treated with tofacitinib. This TCR was recovered from a human donor with alopecia areata. The chain employs TRBV7-9 and TRBJ1-5; 10 nucleotides agree with TRBD1. As DNA, the CDR3 is TGTGCCAGCAGCAGAGGGACAGGGGACAATCAGCCCCAGCATTTT. This codes for CASSRGTGDNQPQHF.